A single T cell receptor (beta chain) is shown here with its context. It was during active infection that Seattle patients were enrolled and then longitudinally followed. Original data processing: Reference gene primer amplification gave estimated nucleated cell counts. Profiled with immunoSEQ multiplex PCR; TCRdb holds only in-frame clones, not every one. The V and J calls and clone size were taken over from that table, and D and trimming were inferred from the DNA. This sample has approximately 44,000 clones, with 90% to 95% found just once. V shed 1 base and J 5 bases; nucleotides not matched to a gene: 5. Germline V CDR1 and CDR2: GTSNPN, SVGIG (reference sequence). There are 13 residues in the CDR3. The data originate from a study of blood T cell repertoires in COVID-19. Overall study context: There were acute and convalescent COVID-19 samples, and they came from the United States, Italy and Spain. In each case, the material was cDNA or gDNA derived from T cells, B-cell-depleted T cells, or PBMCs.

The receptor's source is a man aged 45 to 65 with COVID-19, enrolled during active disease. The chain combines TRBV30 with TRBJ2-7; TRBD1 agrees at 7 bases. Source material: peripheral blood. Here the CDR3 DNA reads TGTGCCTGGAGTGCACAGGGGCGGAACGAGCAGTACTTC. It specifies CAWSAQGRNEQYF.